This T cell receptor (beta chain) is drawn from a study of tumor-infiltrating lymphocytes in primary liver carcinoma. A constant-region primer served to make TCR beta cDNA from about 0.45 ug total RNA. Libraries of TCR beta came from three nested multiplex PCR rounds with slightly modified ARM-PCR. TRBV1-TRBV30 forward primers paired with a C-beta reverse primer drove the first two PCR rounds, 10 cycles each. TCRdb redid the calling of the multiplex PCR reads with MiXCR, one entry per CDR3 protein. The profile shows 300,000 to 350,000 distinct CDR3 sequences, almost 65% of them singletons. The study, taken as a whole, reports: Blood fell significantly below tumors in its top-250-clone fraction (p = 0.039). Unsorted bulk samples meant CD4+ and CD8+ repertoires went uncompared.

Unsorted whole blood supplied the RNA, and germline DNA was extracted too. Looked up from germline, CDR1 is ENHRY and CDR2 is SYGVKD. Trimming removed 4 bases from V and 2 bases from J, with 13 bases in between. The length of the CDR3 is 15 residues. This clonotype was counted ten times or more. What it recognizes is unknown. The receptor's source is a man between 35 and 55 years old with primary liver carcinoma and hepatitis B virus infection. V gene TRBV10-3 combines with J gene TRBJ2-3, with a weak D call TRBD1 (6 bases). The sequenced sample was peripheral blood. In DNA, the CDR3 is TGTGCCATCAGTGCGGAAGGGGGTCCCACAGATACGCAGTATTTT. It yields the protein CAISAEGGPTDTQYF.